The 30 T cell receptor beta chains reported below all come from one sample, sequenced in a study of shared clonotypes between healthy human individuals. Clones were read by immunoSEQ multiplex PCR, and TCRdb kept only the in-frame ones, dropping some. The table has around 2.5 million clones, roughly 93% seen once. The specimen was naive CD4+ T cells from PBMCs. Noted subset: CD45RA+ positively selected. Source of these receptors: a man younger than 35 in good health. Some clones in this sample may be carry-over from other donors' samples.

This chain joins TRBV7-8 and TRBJ2-7; maybe TRBD1 (6 bases). V shed 1 base and J shed 5 bases, with 9 bases lying between them. The CDR3 runs 13 residues. CDR1 SGHVS and CDR2 FQNEAQ come from the germline V gene. The CDR3 coding sequence is TGTGCCAGCAGCTTAGACAGGGATCACGAGCAGTACTTC. This codes for CASSLDRDHEQYF. The full variable domain, in which reference TRBV7-8 and TRBJ2-7 provide the parts outside the CDR3, is GAGVSQSPRYKVAKRGQDVALRCDPISGHVSLFWYQQALGQGPEFLTYFQNEAQLDKSGLPSDRFFAERPEGSVSTLKIQRTQQEDSAVYLCASSLDRDHEQYFGPGTRLTVT.

The count of this clone is one. The chain is built from TRBV10-3 and TRBJ2-1; 14 bases line up with TRBD2. With V trimmed by 2 bases and J by 10 bases, 4 bases remained unmatched. Germline V gene sequence: CDR1 ENHRY, CDR2 SYGVKD. This CDR3 spans 15 amino acids. The CDR3 sequence is CAISERLAGGREQFF. CDR3 sequence (DNA): TGTGCCATCAGTGAGCGACTAGCGGGAGGGCGAGAGCAGTTCTTC.

The chain joins TRBV4-1 to TRBJ1-1; maybe TRBD1 (6 bases). Germline CDR1 is MGHRA and CDR2 is YSYEKL. Trimming removed 5 bases from V and 1 base from J, with 11 bases in between. The CDR3 spans 14 residues. CDR3 protein: CASSSGQQNTEAFF. The CDR3 DNA reads as TGCGCCAGCAGCTCGGGACAACAGAACACTGAAGCTTTCTTT.

This clone has just one count. V and J are TRBV5-1 and TRBJ2-3; 11 positions agree with TRBD2. CDR3 length equals 16 residues. V dropped 3 bases and J dropped 3; count of bases not matched to a gene: 6. Looked up from germline, CDR1 is SGHRS and CDR2 is YFSETQ. The CDR3 coding sequence is TGCGCCAGCAGCTCGGGACTAGCGGTAGGAACAGATACGCAGTATTTT. This codes for CASSSGLAVGTDTQYF.

The gene calls are TRBV5-6 and TRBJ2-7; D tentatively fits TRBD1 or TRBD2 (7 bases each). Trimming pared 7 bases from V and 5 bases from J, leaving 19 bases between. Germline V gene sequence: CDR1 SGHDT, CDR2 YYEEEE. The length of the CDR3 is 14 residues. CDR3 sequence: CASFQGGRRNEQYF. CDR3 in DNA: TGTGCCAGCTTTCAGGGGGGGCGGAGGAACGAGCAGTACTTC.

The chain carries TRBV5-4 and TRBJ1-1, with D unresolved. Trimming pared 2 bases from V and 5 bases from J, leaving 7 bases between. Germline assignment: CDR1 SGHNT and CDR2 YYREEE (reference sequence). There are 12 residues in the CDR3. CDR3 amino acids: CASSFSPTEAFF. CDR3 sequence (DNA): TGTGCCAGCAGCTTCAGTCCAACTGAAGCTTTCTTT. Full variable domain (outside the CDR3, taken from reference TRBV5-4 and TRBJ1-1): ETGVTQSPTHLIKTRGQQVTLRCSSQSGHNTVSWYQQALGQGPQFIFQYYREEENGRGNFPPRFSGLQFPNYSSELNVNALELDDSALYLCASSFSPTEAFFGQGTRLTVV.

The J gene is TRBJ2-7, the V gene TRBV18, with D possibly called TRBD1 or TRBD2 (5 bases each). V lost 6 bases and J 3 bases, leaving 21 bases between the germline ends. Germline V gene sequence: CDR1 KGHSH, CDR2 LQKENI. The CDR3 length is 16 residues. The CDR3 DNA sequence: TGTGCCAGCTCGCTTTACCGGGACCTGGTACTCTACGAGCAGTACTTC. Its protein is CASSLYRDLVLYEQYF.

The chain has TRBV27 and TRBJ1-1; weak D call: TRBD1 (5 bases). CDR1 is MNHEY and CDR2 is SMNVEV in the germline V gene (reference sequence). V was cut by 8 bases and J by 5 bases, with 15 bases left in between. The CDR3 runs 13 residues. CDR3 DNA: TGTGCCAGCGGTCCCTCGTGGGGGACTGAAGCTTTCTTT. It encodes CASGPSWGTEAFF.

This clone was counted once. The V call is TRBV2, the J call TRBJ2-4; D perhaps matches TRBD1 (5 bases). V was pared by 8 bases and J by 6 bases, with 11 bases between. Germline V gene sequence: CDR1 SNHLY, CDR2 FYNNEI. The CDR3 sequence is 12 residues long. The CDR3 loop reads CASEAQGNIQYF. CDR3 nucleotide sequence: TGTGCCAGCGAGGCGCAGGGAAACATTCAGTACTTC.

This clone was observed a single time. The chain couples TRBV28 to TRBJ1-4, with 9 positions matching TRBD1. The CDR3 loop spans 14 amino acids. Trimming cost V 7 bases and J 1 base; bases outside gene matches: 1. The V gene's germline CDR1 is MDHEN and CDR2 SYDVKM. CDR3 loop: CASKTGGTNEKLFF. CDR3 sequence (DNA): TGTGCCAGCAAGACAGGGGGAACTAATGAAAAACTGTTTTTT. Full variable domain (rest looked up from reference TRBV28 and TRBJ1-4): DVKVTQSSRYLVKRTGEKVFLECVQDMDHENMFWYRQDPGLGLRLIYFSYDVKMKEKGDIPEGYSVSREKKERFSLILESASTNQTSMYLCASKTGGTNEKLFFGSGTQLSVL.

The chain employs TRBV7-3 and TRBJ2-3; the match to TRBD1 covers 9 bases. There are 15 residues in the CDR3. Trimming removed 3 bases from V and 2 bases from J; junction bases left unmatched: 3. In germline, CDR1 is SGHTA, CDR2 FQGTGA. The CDR3 spells CASSLGTGSTDTQYF. CDR3 in DNA: TGTGCCAGCAGCTTGGGGACAGGGTCCACAGATACGCAGTATTTT.

This chain links TRBV5-1 with TRBJ1-1, with D perhaps matching TRBD1 (5 bases). Germline CDR1 is SGHRS and CDR2 is YFSETQ. The CDR3 loop spans 16 amino acids. Trimming took off 0 bases at V and 5 bases at J, with 17 bases between the two ends. This CDR3 reads CASSLAGAGRRTEAFF. The CDR3 region has the DNA TGCGCCAGCAGCTTGGCCGGGGCAGGGAGGAGGACTGAAGCTTTCTTT.

This chain uses TRBV6-5 with TRBJ1-2; D is perhaps TRBD1 (5 bases). Trimming took off 5 bases at V and 4 bases at J, with 17 bases between the two ends. The CDR3 totals 15 residues. The germline V gene has CDR1 MNHEY and CDR2 SVGAGI. CDR3 sequence (DNA): TGTGCCAGCAGTCGCCAGATGGGGGGGATCTATGGCTACACCTTC. It yields the protein CASSRQMGGIYGYTF.

This clone was found once. This chain joins TRBV5-4 and TRBJ1-3, with 8 bases lining up with TRBD1. V lost 0 bases, J lost 3 bases, and 8 bases stayed unmatched. The CDR3 loop spans 17 amino acids. The germline V gene has CDR1 SGHNT and CDR2 YYREEE (reference sequence). The CDR3 loop is CASSLGGTGGGGNTIYF. In DNA form, the CDR3 reads TGTGCCAGCAGCTTGGGGGGAACAGGGGGTGGTGGAAACACCATATATTTT.

This clone was counted a single time. V is TRBV2 and J is TRBJ2-7; D call uncertain. Germline V gene sequence: CDR1 SNHLY, CDR2 FYNNEI. The CDR3 consists of 12 residues. V was pared by 6 bases and J by 2 bases, with 8 bases between. CDR3 DNA sequence: TGTGCCAGCAGGGGCGATCCCTACGAGCAGTACTTC. Translation gives CASRGDPYEQYF.

The J gene is TRBJ2-7, the V gene TRBV29-1; D may be TRBD2 (6 bases). Trimming removed 7 bases from V and 3 bases from J, with 13 bases in between. The CDR3 is 12 amino acids. Germline V gene sequence: CDR1 SQVTM, CDR2 ANQGSEA. The CDR3 DNA follows: TGCAGCGCCGGGACTGCCCACTACGAGCAGTACTTC. Encoded protein: CSAGTAHYEQYF.

The chain is built from TRBV6-1 and TRBJ1-1; D might be TRBD1 (5 bases). The germline V and J ends were trimmed by 7 bases and 4 bases, with 16 bases remaining between them. Germline CDR1 MNHNS, CDR2 SASEGT. The CDR3 consists of 14 residues. The CDR3 nucleotides are TGTGCCAGCAACCTACTACCGGGACCCACTGAAGCTTTCTTT. Protein sequence: CASNLLPGPTEAFF.

The chain carries TRBV18 and TRBJ1-2, with D unclear. CDR3 length equals 14 residues. Germline values: CDR1 KGHSH, CDR2 LQKENI. V shed 2 bases and J shed 3 bases, with 10 bases lying between them. The CDR3 loop is CASSPSTAYYGYTF. DNA of the CDR3: TGTGCCAGCTCACCATCTACAGCTTACTATGGCTACACCTTC.

J is TRBJ2-3 and V is TRBV9; D is possibly TRBD2 (6 bases). The V gene's germline CDR1 is SGDLS and CDR2 YYNGEE. The ends were cut back, 2 bases at V and 2 bases at J, with 15 bases in the middle. The CDR3 runs 16 residues. The CDR3 spells CASSVNPAGSTDTQYF. DNA of the CDR3: TGTGCCAGCAGCGTCAATCCAGCGGGCTCCACAGATACGCAGTATTTT.

The chain combines TRBV19 with TRBJ2-1; D gene uncertain. CDR3 length: 14 residues. Germline CDR1 and CDR2: LNHDA and SQIVND (reference sequence). Trimming left V 6 bases short and J 6 bases short, with 15 bases between. CDR3 DNA sequence: TGTGCCAGTAGAGGATATGCCCGTCCCAATGAGCAGTTCTTC. Protein: CASRGYARPNEQFF.

The rearrangement uses TRBV5-5 and TRBJ1-3; no clear D. The ends were cut back, 0 bases at V and 1 base at J, with 8 bases in the middle. The CDR3 runs 15 residues. Germline V gene sequence: CDR1 SGHKS, CDR2 YYEKEE (reference sequence). CDR3 in amino acids: CASSLVPSSGNTIYF. The CDR3, as DNA: TGTGCCAGCAGCTTGGTTCCCAGTTCTGGAAACACCATATATTTT.

This chain connects TRBV9 to TRBJ1-1, with TRBD1 matching 8 bases. Germline CDR1 reads SGDLS; CDR2 reads YYNGEE. The CDR3 extends over 14 amino acids. Trimming cost V 4 bases and J 1 base; bases outside gene matches: 3. CDR3: CASSKGTGNTEAFF. CDR3 DNA sequence: TGTGCCAGCAGCAAAGGGACAGGGAACACTGAAGCTTTCTTT.

Worth noting for this clone: Other DNA sequences from this sample encode an identical CDR3 as well. V and J are TRBV11-1 and TRBJ1-1; D is unclear. This CDR3 spans 13 amino acids. Germline V gene data show CDR1 as SGHAT and CDR2 as FQDESV (reference sequence). V was pared by 5 bases and J by 1 base, with 8 bases between. This CDR3 reads CASSLQENTEAFF. The CDR3 DNA follows: TGTGCCAGCAGCCTCCAGGAGAACACTGAAGCTTTCTTT.

The chain joins TRBV7-8 to TRBJ1-2; 7 bases fit TRBD1. V shed 5 bases, J shed 1 base, and the junction held 10 bases outside the gene matches. This CDR3 is 16 amino acids long. Germline CDR1 is SGHVS and CDR2 is FQNEAQ. The CDR3 reads CASSPRRGQLNYGYTF. The CDR3 DNA reads as TGTGCCAGCAGCCCTCGTAGGGGACAGCTTAACTATGGCTACACCTTC.

This clone was seen once. The V and J genes are TRBV7-6 and TRBJ2-7, with a possible D match to TRBD1 (6 bases). Trimming cost V 5 bases and J 6 bases, with 17 bases left between them. The germline V gene encodes CDR1 SGHVS and CDR2 FNYEAQ. The CDR3 is 14 amino acids. The CDR3, as DNA: TGTGCCAGCAGCCCAGGGGCTAAGAAGGTCGAGCAGTACTTC. It specifies CASSPGAKKVEQYF.

For this clone: Other DNA sequences of this sample code for an identical CDR3. The chain recombines TRBV5-6 with TRBJ2-4; D perhaps matches TRBD1 (5 bases). CDR1 and CDR2 from the germline V gene are SGHDT and YYEEEE. Trimming removed 2 bases from V and 1 base from J, with 10 bases in between. The CDR3 consists of 15 residues. The CDR3 protein is CASSFGRVAKNIQYF. The CDR3 nucleotides are TGTGCCAGCAGCTTCGGCAGGGTGGCCAAAAACATTCAGTACTTC.

A remark on this clone: Other DNA sequences in the sample encode the same CDR3. The chain joins TRBV5-4 to TRBJ2-7; 7 bases agree with TRBD1. CDR3 size: 14 residues. CDR1 is SGHNT and CDR2 is YYREEE in the germline V gene (reference sequence). J was trimmed by 3 bases and V by 4 bases; bases with no gene match: 7. In nucleotides, the CDR3 is TGTGCCAGCAGCCTCGGGGCAGGGGGCTACGAGCAGTACTTC. Translation: CASSLGAGGYEQYF. Supplemented by reference TRBV5-4 and TRBJ2-7, the full variable domain reads ETGVTQSPTHLIKTRGQQVTLRCSSQSGHNTVSWYQQALGQGPQFIFQYYREEENGRGNFPPRFSGLQFPNYSSELNVNALELDDSALYLCASSLGAGGYEQYFGPGTRLTVT.

The chain recombines TRBV6-5 with TRBJ2-7; possible D gene TRBD1, 5 bases. This CDR3 spans 12 amino acids. V was pared by 7 bases and J by 2 bases, with 9 bases between. Germline loops: CDR1 MNHEY, CDR2 SVGAGI. The CDR3 loop reads CASKGQTYEQYF. The CDR3 DNA reads as TGTGCCAGCAAAGGACAAACCTACGAGCAGTACTTC.

About this clone itself: Other DNA variants within this sample encode the same CDR3. V is TRBV7-2 and J is TRBJ2-5, with D maybe TRBD2 (6 bases). This CDR3 is 13 amino acids long. The germline gives CDR1 SGHTA, CDR2 FQGNSA. Trimming cost V 1 base and J 6 bases, with 9 bases left between them. CDR3 coding DNA: TGTGCCAGCAGCTTAGGGCGGGGACAGACCCAGTACTTC. It encodes CASSLGRGQTQYF.

This chain links TRBV5-1 with TRBJ2-7, with D possibly TRBD2 on 5 matching bases. The V gene lost 7 bases and the J gene lost 4 bases, with 15 bases spanning the gap. This CDR3 has 13 amino acids. Per germline, CDR1 SGHRS and CDR2 YFSETQ. The CDR3 DNA sequence: TGCGCCAGCCAACCAGCCTCGGGGTACGAGCAGTACTTC. This codes for CASQPASGYEQYF.